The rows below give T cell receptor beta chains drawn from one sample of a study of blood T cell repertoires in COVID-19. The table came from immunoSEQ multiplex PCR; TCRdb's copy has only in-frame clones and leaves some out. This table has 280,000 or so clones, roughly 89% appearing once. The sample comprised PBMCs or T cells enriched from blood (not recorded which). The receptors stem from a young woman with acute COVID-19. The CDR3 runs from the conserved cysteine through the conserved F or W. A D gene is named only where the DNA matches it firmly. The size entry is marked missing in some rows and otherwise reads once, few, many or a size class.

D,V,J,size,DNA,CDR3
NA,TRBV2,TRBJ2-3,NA,TGTGCCAGCAACAAGGGGGGCACAGATACGCAGTATTTT,CASNKGGTDTQYF
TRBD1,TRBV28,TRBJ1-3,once,TGTGCCAGCAGTGGGGACAGGGAGTCTGGAAACACCATATATTTT,CASSGDRESGNTIYF
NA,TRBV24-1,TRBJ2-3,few,TGTGCCACCAGTGCGACAGGAGCCCTCACAGATACGCAGTATTTT,CATSATGALTDTQYF
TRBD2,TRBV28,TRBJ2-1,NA,TGTGCCAGCAGTTTCCCCCTTGATCAGCGGGAGGAAAGAGAGCAGTTCTTC,CASSFPLDQREEREQFF
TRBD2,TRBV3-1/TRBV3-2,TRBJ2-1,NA,TGTGCCAGCAGCCAGGGACTAGCGGGAAACCCCAAGGAAGCCGATGAGCAGTTCTTC,CASSQGLAGNPKEADEQFF
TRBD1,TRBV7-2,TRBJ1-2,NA,TGTGCCAGCAGCCGCTGGGACAGGGATGTCTATGGCTACACCTTC,CASSRWDRDVYGYTF
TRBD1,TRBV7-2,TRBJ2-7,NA,TGTGCCAGCAGCTTACTGGGACAGGGAAAGAGAGAGCAGTACTTC,CASSLLGQGKREQYF
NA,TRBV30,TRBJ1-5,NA,TGTGCCTGGAGTGTCGGTACAGGGCGAGGAGAGCCCCAGCATTTT,CAWSVGTGRGEPQHF
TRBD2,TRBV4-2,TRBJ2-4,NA,TGTGCCAGCAGCCAGGCTAGCGGGGGCCTGGAAGCCAAAAACATTCAGTACTTC,CASSQASGGLEAKNIQYF
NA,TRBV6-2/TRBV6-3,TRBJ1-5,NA,TGTGCCAGCAGTTACCCGGAGTTAGTCAATCAGCCCCAGCATTTT,CASSYPELVNQPQHF
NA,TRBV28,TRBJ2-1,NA,TGTGCCAGCAGTTTCTCCGGTAATGAGCAGTTCTTC,CASSFSGNEQFF
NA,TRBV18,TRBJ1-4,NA,TGTGCCAGCTCACGTTCAAACAGGCACTCTAATGAAAAACTGTTTTTT,CASSRSNRHSNEKLFF
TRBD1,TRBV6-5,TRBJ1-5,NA,TGTGCCAGCAGACAAAACAGGGGCGGAGTTCAGCCCCAGCATTTT,CASRQNRGGVQPQHF
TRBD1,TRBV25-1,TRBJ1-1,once,TGTGCCAGCGGTCCAGGGGGACTCACTGAAGCTTTCTTT,CASGPGGLTEAFF
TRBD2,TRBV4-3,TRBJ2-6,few,TGCGCCAGCAGCCAAGAGCTAGCGGGAGGGCCTGGGGCCAACGTCCTGACTTTC,CASSQELAGGPGANVLTF
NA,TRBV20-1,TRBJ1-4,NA,TGCAGTGCTAGTTCTGGGTCAGGTAATGAAAAACTGTTTTTT,CSASSGSGNEKLFF
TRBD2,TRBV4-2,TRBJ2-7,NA,TGTGCCAGCAGCCAAGATATGCTAGCGGGGACGTACGAGCAGTACTTC,CASSQDMLAGTYEQYF
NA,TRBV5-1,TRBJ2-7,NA,TGCGCCAGCAGCTCGACGACAGGGACTGCCGAGCAGTACTTC,CASSSTTGTAEQYF
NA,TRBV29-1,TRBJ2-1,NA,TGCAGCGTTGGGCCCATCAGCGGTAGCTCCTACAATGAGCAGTTCTTC,CSVGPISGSSYNEQFF
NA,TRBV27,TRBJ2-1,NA,TGTGCCAGCAGTGGGACTTTCAGACCTAGCTCCTACAATGAGCAGTTCTTC,CASSGTFRPSSYNEQFF
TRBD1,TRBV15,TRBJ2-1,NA,TGTGCCACCAGCAGTGTGTCAGGGGGCGTTGAGCAGTTCTTC,CATSSVSGGVEQFF
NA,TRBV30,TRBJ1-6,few,TGTGCCTGGAGAGCGGAGACTTCTCGGTTCACACCCCTCCACTTT,CAWRAETSRFTPLHF
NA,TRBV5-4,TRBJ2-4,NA,TGTGCCAGCAGCTATAGTGGGACTCCCCAAAACATTCAGTACTTC,CASSYSGTPQNIQYF
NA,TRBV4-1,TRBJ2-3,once,TGCGCCAGCAGCCAAGTCTTAGCACCGGATACGCAGTATTTT,CASSQVLAPDTQYF
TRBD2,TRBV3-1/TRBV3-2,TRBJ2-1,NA,TGTGCCAGCAGCCAAGGGACTAGCGGAAACAATGAGCAGTTCTTC,CASSQGTSGNNEQFF
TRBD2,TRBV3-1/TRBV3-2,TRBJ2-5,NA,TGTGCCAGCAGCCAAGGACTAGCGGATGAGCAAGAGACCCAGTACTTC,CASSQGLADEQETQYF
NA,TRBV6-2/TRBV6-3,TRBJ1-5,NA,TGTGCCAGCAGTTCAATAGGCAATCAGCCCCAGCATTTT,CASSSIGNQPQHF
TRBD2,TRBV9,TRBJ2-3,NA,TGTGCCAGCAGCCCTCGACTAGCGGGAGGGACAGATACGCAGTATTTT,CASSPRLAGGTDTQYF
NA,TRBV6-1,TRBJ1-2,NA,TGTGCCAGCAGTGAAGGGGACTCCGGCACCTTC,CASSEGDSGTF
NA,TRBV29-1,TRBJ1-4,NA,TGCAGCGTTGCGAGTGAGGTGTGGGGGGGACTGTTTTTT,CSVASEVWGGLFF
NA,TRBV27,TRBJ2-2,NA,TGTGCCAGCAGTTTATCGAGGTGGCAGGGAAACACCGGGGAGCTGTTTTTT,CASSLSRWQGNTGELFF
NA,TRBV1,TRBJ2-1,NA,TGCACCAGCAGCCAACTCGGGACTAGCGGGAATTTCAGTGAGCAGTTCTTC,CTSSQLGTSGNFSEQFF
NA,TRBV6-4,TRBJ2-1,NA,TGTGCCAGCAGTGACTCTTCAGGTATTAAGCAGTTCTTC,CASSDSSGIKQFF
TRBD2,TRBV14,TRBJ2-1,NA,TGTGCCAGCAGCCAAGGAATGCGTTCTGGGTCCCTAGCGGGAGTCGGAGATGAGCAGTTCTTC,CASSQGMRSGSLAGVGDEQFF
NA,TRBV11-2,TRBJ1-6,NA,TGTGCCAGCAGCCTTATAGGGGGGGGTTCACCCCTCCACTTT,CASSLIGGGSPLHF
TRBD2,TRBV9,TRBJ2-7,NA,TGTGCCAGCAGCGTAAGCCCGGCGGGAGACTACGAGCAGTACTTC,CASSVSPAGDYEQYF
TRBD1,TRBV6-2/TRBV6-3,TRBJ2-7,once,TGTGCCAGCAGTTATAAACCGGGACAGGGAGTCTACGAGCAGTACTTC,CASSYKPGQGVYEQYF
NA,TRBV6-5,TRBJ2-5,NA,TGTGCCAGCAGTACCGGGACACAAGAGACCCAGTACTTC,CASSTGTQETQYF
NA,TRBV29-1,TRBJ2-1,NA,TGCAGCCCTATGGTGGCGACGGGGCAGTTCTTC,CSPMVATGQFF
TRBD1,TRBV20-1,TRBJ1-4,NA,TGCAGTGCTAGTAAGGATCAACCGGGACAGGGTAGGAGAAAACTGTTTTTT,CSASKDQPGQGRRKLFF
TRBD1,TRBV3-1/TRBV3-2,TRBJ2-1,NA,TGTGCCAGCGCCAGACCGGGACAGGGTGGGAATGAGCAGTTCTTC,CASARPGQGGNEQFF
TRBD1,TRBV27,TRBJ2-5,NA,TGTGCCAGCAGCCCTCTGCGACAGGGTTTAGAGACCCAGTACTTC,CASSPLRQGLETQYF